Listed below are T cell receptor beta chains from one sample, sequenced in a study of OX40 agonist ivuxolimab in advanced cancers. Libraries were prepared by immunoSEQ multiplex PCR; TCRdb keeps only in-frame clonotypes and omits some of them. The sample carries about 83,000 clones, under 95% recorded once. The specimen was CD4+ or CD8+ T cells sorted from blood, collected in a trial of the OX40 agonist ivuxolimab. These receptors came from an adult with an advanced solid tumor such as melanoma, head and neck, liver or kidney cancer. Each CDR3 is given with its conserved first and last residue. A D gene is named only where the DNA matches it firmly. Only some rows state a clone size, as once, few, many or a class for expanded clones.

clone_size	d_call	v_call	j_call	cdr3_aa	cdr3_nt
-	TRBD2	TRBV13	TRBJ2-1	CASSLSGRAYNEQFF	TGTGCCAGCAGCTTAAGCGGGAGGGCCTACAATGAGCAGTTCTTC
-	TRBD2	TRBV28	TRBJ2-5	CASSSLAGDRETQYF	TGTGCCAGCAGTTCCCTAGCGGGAGATCGGGAGACCCAGTACTTC
-	TRBD2	TRBV2	TRBJ2-2	CASSPTSGSAGELFF	TGTGCCAGCAGTCCGACTAGCGGGAGCGCCGGGGAGCTGTTTTTT
-	TRBD2	TRBV9	TRBJ2-3	CASSVEGAGGTDTQYF	TGTGCCAGCAGCGTAGAGGGAGCGGGGGGCACAGATACGCAGTATTTT
-	-	TRBV6-5	TRBJ1-2	CASTEGHIRYGYTF	TGTGCCAGCACGGAGGGGCATATACGATATGGCTACACCTTC
-	-	TRBV6-6	TRBJ1-5	CASSYLGISNQPQHF	TGTGCCAGCAGTTATTTGGGCATTAGCAATCAGCCCCAGCATTTT
once	-	TRBV6-1	TRBJ1-4	CASSDHHRREKLFF	TGTGCCAGCAGTGATCATCATAGGAGGGAAAAACTGTTTTTT
-	TRBD1	TRBV28	TRBJ2-2	CASRPMTGVYDTGELFF	TGTGCCAGCAGACCAATGACAGGGGTGTACGACACCGGGGAGCTGTTTTTT
-	TRBD1	TRBV30	TRBJ2-1	CAWDRDRAEQFF	TGTGCCTGGGACCGGGACAGAGCTGAGCAGTTCTTC
-	-	TRBV6-6	TRBJ1-2	CASSYSRADFYGYTF	TGTGCCAGCAGTTACTCTCGGGCGGATTTCTATGGCTACACCTTC
-	-	TRBV23-1	TRBJ1-5	CASSQVGGRWKGQPQHF	TGCGCCAGCAGTCAAGTTGGGGGCCGGTGGAAAGGGCAGCCCCAGCATTTT
-	-	TRBV27	TRBJ2-3	CASSQLSTSTDTQYF	TGTGCCAGCAGTCAATTATCAACTAGCACAGATACGCAGTATTTT
-	-	TRBV6-5	TRBJ2-5	CASSYNEETQYF	TGTGCCAGCAGTTACAACGAAGAGACCCAGTACTTC
-	-	TRBV4-1	TRBJ2-2	CASSPRPGNTGELFF	TGCGCCAGCAGCCCCCGGCCGGGGAACACCGGGGAGCTGTTTTTT
-	-	TRBV6-6	TRBJ1-1	CASSDTEAFF	TGTGCCAGCTCCGACACTGAAGCTTTCTTT
-	-	TRBV4-3	TRBJ2-3	CASSQGTTSTDTQYF	TGCGCCAGCAGCCAAGGGACTACCAGCACAGATACGCAGTATTTT
once	-	TRBV5-6	TRBJ2-3	CASSLAGEVSDTQYF	TGTGCCAGCAGCTTGGCGGGAGAAGTATCAGATACGCAGTATTTT
-	-	TRBV5-6	TRBJ2-2	CASSVSGGWELFF	TGTGCCAGCAGCGTCTCGGGGGGCTGGGAGCTGTTTTTT
-	-	TRBV2	TRBJ1-2	CASSELSARGYTF	TGTGCCAGCAGTGAGTTGTCTGCCCGGGGCTACACCTTC
-	-	TRBV20-1	TRBJ2-1	CSASRLNEQFF	TGCAGTGCTTCTAGACTGAATGAGCAGTTCTTC
-	TRBD2	TRBV4-3	TRBJ2-1	CASSPLLAGKPKQFF	TGCGCCAGCAGCCCGCTACTAGCGGGCAAGCCGAAGCAGTTCTTC
few	-	TRBV7-9	TRBJ2-1	CASSWGRGLSEQFF	TGTGCCAGCAGCTGGGGCCGGGGCCTCAGTGAGCAGTTCTTC
-	TRBD1	TRBV28	TRBJ1-5	CASRTGEGNQPQHF	TGTGCCAGCAGGACAGGGGAAGGCAATCAGCCCCAGCATTTT
-	-	TRBV15	TRBJ2-5	CATSRGAGDKETQYF	TGTGCCACCAGCAGAGGGGCAGGGGACAAAGAGACCCAGTACTTC
-	-	TRBV9	TRBJ2-3	CASSVGQDTQYF	TGTGCCAGCAGCGTAGGTCAAGATACGCAGTATTTT
-	-	TRBV19	TRBJ1-5	CASDTGLSNQPQHF	TGTGCCAGTGACACGGGGTTGAGCAATCAGCCCCAGCATTTT
-	-	TRBV28	TRBJ2-5	CASSRATQYF	TGTGCCAGCAGTCGGGCGACCCAGTACTTC
-	-	TRBV28	TRBJ2-2	CASSLWFLGEANTGELFF	TGTGCCAGCAGTTTATGGTTTCTGGGTGAGGCGAACACCGGGGAGCTGTTTTTT
-	TRBD2	TRBV2	TRBJ2-1	CASTGTSGGYNEQFF	TGTGCCAGCACGGGGACTAGCGGGGGCTACAATGAGCAGTTCTTC
once	TRBD1	TRBV25-1	TRBJ1-2	CASGGTGNNYGYTF	TGTGCCAGCGGAGGGACAGGCAATAACTATGGCTACACCTTC
-	-	TRBV9	TRBJ2-7	CASSAAGDYEQYF	TGTGCCAGCAGCGCCGCAGGGGACTACGAGCAGTACTTC
-	-	TRBV9	TRBJ2-3	CASSVATMDADTQYF	TGTGCCAGCAGCGTAGCTACGATGGACGCAGATACGCAGTATTTT
-	-	TRBV4-2	TRBJ2-1	CASSIRELYNEQFF	TGTGCCAGCAGTATCCGGGAGCTTTACAATGAGCAGTTCTTC
-	-	TRBV13	TRBJ1-2	CASSLGQANYGYTF	TGTGCCAGCAGCTTAGGTCAGGCTAACTATGGCTACACCTTC
-	-	TRBV9	TRBJ2-3	CASSVGSAGAGDTQYF	TGTGCCAGCAGCGTAGGAAGCGCGGGGGCGGGAGATACGCAGTATTTT
-	-	TRBV6-6	TRBJ1-1	CASSHSGYTEAFF	TGTGCCAGCAGTCATTCAGGGTATACTGAAGCTTTCTTT
-	-	TRBV25-1	TRBJ1-1	CATGGRRGEAFF	TGTGCGACCGGAGGGCGGCGTGGGGAAGCTTTCTTT
-	TRBD1	TRBV18	TRBJ2-1	CASSPGQWAYNEQFF	TGTGCCAGCTCGCCGGGACAGTGGGCGTACAATGAGCAGTTCTTC
once	-	TRBV27	TRBJ1-5	CASREGGSNQPQHF	TGTGCCAGCAGAGAGGGAGGGAGCAATCAGCCCCAGCATTTT
-	TRBD1	TRBV27	TRBJ2-3	CASSLRQGPDTQYF	TGTGCCAGCAGCCTCAGACAGGGCCCAGATACGCAGTATTTT
-	TRBD2	TRBV5-1	TRBJ2-1	CASSFGLAGDYNEQFF	TGCGCCAGCAGCTTCGGACTAGCGGGAGATTACAATGAGCAGTTCTTC
-	-	TRBV4-2	TRBJ2-2	CASSQEMRFEELFF	TGTGCCAGCAGCCAAGAAATGAGGTTTGAGGAGCTGTTTTTT
-	-	TRBV19	TRBJ2-7	CASSYRGLSYEQYF	TGTGCCAGTAGTTACAGGGGACTCTCCTACGAGCAGTACTTC
-	-	TRBV6-5	TRBJ2-3	CASSYGGHYF	TGTGCCAGCAGTTACGGGGGGCACTATTTT
-	-	TRBV7-3	TRBJ2-2	CASNARGGNTGELFF	TGTGCCAGCAACGCGAGAGGGGGGAACACCGGGGAGCTGTTTTTT
-	TRBD1	TRBV30	TRBJ1-5	CAWGKGAQHQPQHF	TGTGCCTGGGGGAAGGGGGCCCAACATCAGCCCCAGCATTTT
few	TRBD2	TRBV7-3	TRBJ2-1	CASSLGLAIEQFF	TGTGCCAGCAGCTTAGGACTAGCGATTGAGCAGTTCTTC
-	-	TRBV29-1	TRBJ2-3	CSALTGLYTDTQYF	TGCAGCGCGTTAACAGGGCTCTACACAGATACGCAGTATTTT
-	-	TRBV19	TRBJ1-5	CASSIVVGERQPQHF	TGTGCCAGTAGTATAGTGGTGGGGGAGAGACAGCCCCAGCATTTT
-	TRBD1	TRBV25-1	TRBJ2-7	CASSEPGTGLIEQYF	TGTGCCAGCAGTGAGCCCGGGACAGGTCTTATCGAGCAGTACTTC
-	-	TRBV6-6	TRBJ2-7	CASSYGASYEQYF	TGTGCCAGCAGTTACGGGGCCTCCTACGAGCAGTACTTC
once	TRBD2	TRBV4-3	TRBJ2-3	CASSQHLAGGTDTQYF	TGCGCCAGCAGCCAACATCTAGCGGGGGGCACAGATACGCAGTATTTT
-	-	TRBV28	TRBJ1-2	CASSLIQGTPDTF	TGTGCCAGCAGTTTAATACAGGGTACCCCCGACACCTTC
once	-	TRBV5-8	TRBJ2-7	CASSLAYEQYF	TGTGCCAGCAGCTTGGCCTACGAGCAGTACTTC
-	TRBD1	TRBV28	TRBJ1-5	CASRQGHAGNQPQHF	TGTGCCAGTAGACAGGGGCACGCGGGGAATCAGCCCCAGCATTTT